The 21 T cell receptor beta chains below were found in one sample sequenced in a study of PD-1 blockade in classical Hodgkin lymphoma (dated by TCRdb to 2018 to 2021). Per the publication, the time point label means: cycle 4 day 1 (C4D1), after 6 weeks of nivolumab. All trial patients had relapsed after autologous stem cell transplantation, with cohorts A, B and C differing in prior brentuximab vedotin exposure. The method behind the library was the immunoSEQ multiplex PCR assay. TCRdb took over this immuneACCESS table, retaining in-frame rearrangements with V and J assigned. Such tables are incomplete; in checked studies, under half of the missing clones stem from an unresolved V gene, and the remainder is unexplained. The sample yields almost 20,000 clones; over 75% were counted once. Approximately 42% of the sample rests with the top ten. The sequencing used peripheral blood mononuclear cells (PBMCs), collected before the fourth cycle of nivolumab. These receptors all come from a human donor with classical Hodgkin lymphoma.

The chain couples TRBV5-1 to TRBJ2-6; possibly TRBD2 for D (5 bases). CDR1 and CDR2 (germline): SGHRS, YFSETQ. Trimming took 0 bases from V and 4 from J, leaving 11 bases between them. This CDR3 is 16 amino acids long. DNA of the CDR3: TGCGCCAGCAGCTTGGGAGGGAACTCCGGGGCCAACGTCCTGACTTTC. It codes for CASSLGGNSGANVLTF.

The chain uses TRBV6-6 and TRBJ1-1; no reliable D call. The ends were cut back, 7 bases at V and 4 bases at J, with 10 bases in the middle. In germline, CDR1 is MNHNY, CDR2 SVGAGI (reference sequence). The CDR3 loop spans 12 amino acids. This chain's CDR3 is CASTLRATEAFF. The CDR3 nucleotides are TGTGCCAGCACCTTAAGGGCCACTGAAGCTTTCTTT.

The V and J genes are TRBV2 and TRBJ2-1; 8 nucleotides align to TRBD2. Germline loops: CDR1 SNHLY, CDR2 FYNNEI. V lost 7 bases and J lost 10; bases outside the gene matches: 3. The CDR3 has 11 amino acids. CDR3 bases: TGTGCCAGCAATCAGCGGGAGGAGCAGTTCTTC. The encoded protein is CASNQREEQFF.

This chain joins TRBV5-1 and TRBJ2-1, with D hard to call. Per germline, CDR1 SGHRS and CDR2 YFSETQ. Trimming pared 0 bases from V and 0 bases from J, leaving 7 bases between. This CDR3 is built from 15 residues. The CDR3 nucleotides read TGCGCCAGCAGCTTGGACCGGTTCTCCTACAATGAGCAGTTCTTC. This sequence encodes CASSLDRFSYNEQFF.

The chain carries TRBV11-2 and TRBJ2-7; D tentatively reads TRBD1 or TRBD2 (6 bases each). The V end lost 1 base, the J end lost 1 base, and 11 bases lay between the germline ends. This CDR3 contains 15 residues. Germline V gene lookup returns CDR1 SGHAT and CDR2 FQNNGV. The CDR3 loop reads CASSLAPGASYEQYF. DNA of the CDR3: TGTGCCAGCAGCTTAGCCCCGGGGGCTTCCTACGAGCAGTACTTC.

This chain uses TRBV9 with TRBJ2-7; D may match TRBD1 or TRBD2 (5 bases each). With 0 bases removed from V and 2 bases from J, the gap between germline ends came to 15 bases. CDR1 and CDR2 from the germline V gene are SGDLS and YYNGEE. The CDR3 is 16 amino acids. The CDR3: CASSVVEETGTYEQYF. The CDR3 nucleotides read TGTGCCAGCAGCGTAGTGGAGGAAACAGGAACCTACGAGCAGTACTTC.

CDR3 nucleotide sequence: TGTGCCAGCAGCACCACAGGGAACACCATATATTTT. As protein: CASSTTGNTIYF. The rearrangement uses TRBV13 and TRBJ1-3; perhaps TRBD1 as D (6 bases). V dropped 5 bases and J dropped 7 bases, with 9 bases sitting between them. Per the germline V gene, CDR1 is PRHDT and CDR2 is FYEKMQ (reference sequence). The CDR3 is 12 residues long.

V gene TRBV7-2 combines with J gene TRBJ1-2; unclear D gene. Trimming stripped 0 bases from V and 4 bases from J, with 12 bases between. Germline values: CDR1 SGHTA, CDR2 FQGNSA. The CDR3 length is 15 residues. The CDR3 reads CASSLANIRGYGYTF. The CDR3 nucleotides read TGTGCCAGCAGCTTAGCAAATATTCGGGGCTATGGCTACACCTTC.

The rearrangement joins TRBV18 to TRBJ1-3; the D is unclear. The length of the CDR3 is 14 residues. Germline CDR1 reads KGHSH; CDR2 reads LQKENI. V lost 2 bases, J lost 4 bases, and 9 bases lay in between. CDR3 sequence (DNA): TGTGCCAGCTCACCAGGGCAGCTAGGAAACACCATATATTTT. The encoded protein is CASSPGQLGNTIYF.

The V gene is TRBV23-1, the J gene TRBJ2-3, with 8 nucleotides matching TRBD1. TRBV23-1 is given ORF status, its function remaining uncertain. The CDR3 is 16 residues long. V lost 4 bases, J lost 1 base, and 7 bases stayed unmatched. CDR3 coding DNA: TGCGCCAGCAGTCCTAAACAGGGGGGCGGCACAGATACGCAGTATTTT. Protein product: CASSPKQGGGTDTQYF.

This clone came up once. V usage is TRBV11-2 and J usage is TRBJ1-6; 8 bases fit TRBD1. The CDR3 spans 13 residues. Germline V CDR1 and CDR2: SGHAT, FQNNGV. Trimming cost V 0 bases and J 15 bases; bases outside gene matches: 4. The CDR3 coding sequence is TGTGCCAGCAGCTTAGATGGGACAGGTCTCCTCCACTTT. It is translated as CASSLDGTGLLHF.

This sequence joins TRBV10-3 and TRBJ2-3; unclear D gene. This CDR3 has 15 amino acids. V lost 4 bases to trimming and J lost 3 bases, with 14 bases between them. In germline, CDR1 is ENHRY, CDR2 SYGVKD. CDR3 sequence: CAISARTESTDTQYF. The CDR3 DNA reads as TGTGCCATCAGTGCCCGGACGGAGTCTACAGATACGCAGTATTTT.

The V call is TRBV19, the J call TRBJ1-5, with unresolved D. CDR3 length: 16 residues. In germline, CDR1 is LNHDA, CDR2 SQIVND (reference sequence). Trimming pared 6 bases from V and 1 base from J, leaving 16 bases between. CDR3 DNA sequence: TGTGCCAGTAGCCCCGGGTCTATACGGAGCAATCAGCCCCAGCATTTT. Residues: CASSPGSIRSNQPQHF.

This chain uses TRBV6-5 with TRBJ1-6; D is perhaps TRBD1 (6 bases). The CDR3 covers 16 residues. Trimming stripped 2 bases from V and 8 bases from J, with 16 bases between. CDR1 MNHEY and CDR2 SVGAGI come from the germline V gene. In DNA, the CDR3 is TGTGCCAGCAGTTACGGGGGACACCTGGAGTATTCACCCCTCCACTTT. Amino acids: CASSYGGHLEYSPLHF.

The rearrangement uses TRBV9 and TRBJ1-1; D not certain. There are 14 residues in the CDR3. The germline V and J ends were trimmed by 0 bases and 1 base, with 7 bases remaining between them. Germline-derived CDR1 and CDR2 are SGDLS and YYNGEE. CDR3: CASSVVDPNTEAFF. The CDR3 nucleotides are TGTGCCAGCAGCGTAGTTGACCCGAACACTGAAGCTTTCTTT.

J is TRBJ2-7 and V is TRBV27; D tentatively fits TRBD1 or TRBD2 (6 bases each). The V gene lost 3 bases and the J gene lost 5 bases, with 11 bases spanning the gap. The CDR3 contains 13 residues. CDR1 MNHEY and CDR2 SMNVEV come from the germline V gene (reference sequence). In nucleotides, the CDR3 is TGTGCCAGCAGTTTTGGGGGGCAGAACGAGCAGTACTTC. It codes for CASSFGGQNEQYF.

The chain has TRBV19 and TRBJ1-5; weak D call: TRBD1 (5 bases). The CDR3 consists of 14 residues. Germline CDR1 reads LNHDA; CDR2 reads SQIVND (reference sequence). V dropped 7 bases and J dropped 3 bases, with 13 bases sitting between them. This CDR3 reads CASTPAGTNQPQHF. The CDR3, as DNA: TGTGCCAGTACTCCGGCAGGGACCAATCAGCCCCAGCATTTT.

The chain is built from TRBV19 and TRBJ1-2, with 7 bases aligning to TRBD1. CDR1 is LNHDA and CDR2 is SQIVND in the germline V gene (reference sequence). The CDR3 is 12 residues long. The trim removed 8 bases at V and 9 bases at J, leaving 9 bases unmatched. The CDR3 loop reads CASQGTDRSYTF. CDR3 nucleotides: TGTGCCAGTCAGGGGACAGACAGGAGCTACACCTTC. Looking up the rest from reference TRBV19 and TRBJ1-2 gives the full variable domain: DGGITQSPKYLFRKEGQNVTLSCEQNLNHDAMYWYRQDPGQGLRLIYYSQIVNDFQKGDIAEGYSVSREKKESFPLTVTSAQKNPTAFYLCASQGTDRSYTFGSGTRLTVV.

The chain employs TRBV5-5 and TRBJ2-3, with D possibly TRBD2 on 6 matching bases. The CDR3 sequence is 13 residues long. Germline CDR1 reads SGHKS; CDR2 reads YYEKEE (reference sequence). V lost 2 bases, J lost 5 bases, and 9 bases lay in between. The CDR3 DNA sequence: TGTGCCAGCAGCTTTGGCGGGGTAGATACGCAGTATTTT. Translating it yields CASSFGGVDTQYF. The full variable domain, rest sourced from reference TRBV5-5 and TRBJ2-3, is DAGVTQSPTHLIKTRGQQVTLRCSPISGHKSVSWYQQVLGQGPQFIFQYYEKEERGRGNFPDRFSARQFPNYSSELNVNALLLGDSALYLCASSFGGVDTQYFGPGTRLTVL.

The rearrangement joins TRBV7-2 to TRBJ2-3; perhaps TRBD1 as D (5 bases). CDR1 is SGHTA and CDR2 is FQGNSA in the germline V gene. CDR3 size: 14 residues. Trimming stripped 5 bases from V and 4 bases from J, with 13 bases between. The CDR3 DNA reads TGTGCCAGCAGCCAAGGATCAGGGTCAGATACGCAGTATTTT. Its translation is CASSQGSGSDTQYF.

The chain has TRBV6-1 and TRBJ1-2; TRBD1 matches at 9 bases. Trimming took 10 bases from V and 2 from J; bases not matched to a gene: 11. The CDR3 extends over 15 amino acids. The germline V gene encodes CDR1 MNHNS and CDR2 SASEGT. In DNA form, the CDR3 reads TGTGCCACCACGACAGGGGGTGGCGGGAACTATGGCTACACCTTC. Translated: CATTTGGGGNYGYTF.